Below are 18 T cell receptor beta chains sequenced from a single sample in a study of blood T cell repertoires in COVID-19. Assay: immunoSEQ multiplex PCR; the TCRdb copy retains only in-frame clones and omits some. The repertoire has about 200,000 clones, over 70% of them found once; the top ten carry 7.5% to 9%. The sequenced sample consisted of peripheral blood. These receptors all come from a woman older than 75 with acute or convalescent COVID-19.

V is TRBV3-1 (or the pseudogene TRBV3-2) and J is TRBJ2-3, with D possibly TRBD1 on 6 matching bases. The length of the CDR3 is 16 residues. V was pared by 4 bases and J by 0 bases, with 14 bases between. Germline loops: CDR1 LGHDT, CDR2 YNNKEL (reference sequence). This CDR3 reads CASSPRGTTSTDTQYF. The DNA for the CDR3 is TGTGCCAGCAGCCCCCGAGGGACAACTAGCACAGATACGCAGTATTTT.

The CDR3 sequence is CASSQRDREAFF. CDR3 DNA: TGTGCCAGCAGCCAACGGGACAGGGAAGCTTTCTTT. The chain combines TRBV7-9 with TRBJ1-1, with 8 nucleotides matching TRBD1. Per the germline V gene, CDR1 is SEHNR and CDR2 is FQNEAQ (reference sequence). V shed 5 bases, J shed 8 bases, and the junction held 4 bases outside the gene matches. CDR3 size: 12 residues.

This clone was counted once. V is TRBV30 and J is TRBJ1-2; D call uncertain. Between the trimmed V and J ends, which lost 1 base and 8 bases, there was a span of 17 bases. Germline CDR1 reads GTSNPN; CDR2 reads SVGIG (reference sequence). The CDR3 is 14 amino acids. The CDR3 DNA sequence: TGTGCCTGGAGTGAAAGCGAGCATTATGGAGGCTACACCTTC. This encodes CAWSESEHYGGYTF.

This chain connects TRBV11-3 to TRBJ2-7, with 7 bases lining up with TRBD2. The ends lost 6 bases at V and 3 bases at J; junction bases unmatched: 5. There are 13 residues in the CDR3. Germline V gene sequence: CDR1 SGHNT, CDR2 YENEEA. For the CDR3, the DNA is TGTGCCAGCAGTTCTGGGGGGGGCTACGAGCAGTACTTC. Translation: CASSSGGGYEQYF. Complete variable domain (other parts from reference TRBV11-3 and TRBJ2-7): EAGVVQSPRYKIIEKKQPVAFWCNPISGHNTLYWYLQNLGQGPELLIRYENEEAVDDSQLPKDRFSAERLKGVDSTLKIQPAELGDSAVYLCASSSGGGYEQYFGPGTRLTVT.

The chain is built from TRBV6-1 and TRBJ2-3; the D gene is possibly TRBD2 (6 bases). Looked up from germline, CDR1 is MNHNS and CDR2 is SASEGT. Deletions cut 3 bases from V and 0 bases from J, with 16 bases between. This CDR3 has 17 residues. The CDR3 region has the DNA TGTGCCAGCAGTGAGGCCGGCGGGGCCATAAGCACAGATACGCAGTATTTT. Protein sequence: CASSEAGGAISTDTQYF.

The V call is TRBV9, the J call TRBJ2-5; no firm D call. V dropped 1 base and J dropped 2 bases, with 9 bases sitting between them. CDR1 and CDR2 (germline): SGDLS, YYNGEE. This CDR3 is built from 14 residues. CDR3 coding DNA: TGTGCCAGCAGCGTATCTACAGTACAAGAGACCCAGTACTTC. It yields the protein CASSVSTVQETQYF.

The chain couples TRBV2 to TRBJ1-6; D uncertain. Trimming pared 6 bases from V and 5 bases from J, leaving 5 bases between. The CDR3 has 12 residues. Germline lookup yields CDR1 SNHLY and CDR2 FYNNEI. The CDR3 DNA is TGTGCCAGCAGAGCGAATAATTCACCCCTCCACTTT. Amino acid sequence: CASRANNSPLHF.

A single count supports this clone. An end of the junction does not agree with germline; a read error may underlie this. This chain links TRBV3-1 (or the pseudogene TRBV3-2) with TRBJ1-2, with 7 bases lining up with TRBD1. Per the germline V gene, CDR1 is LGHDT and CDR2 is YNNKEL (reference sequence). The CDR3 contains 12 residues. CDR3 nucleotide sequence: TGTGCCAGCAGCCAAGGGCCCGGACAGGAGGACTTC. Protein: CASSQGPGQEDF.

The rearrangement uses TRBV5-4 and TRBJ1-2; D possibly corresponds to TRBD1 (5 bases). CDR3 size: 16 residues. The germline CDR1 and CDR2 sequences are SGHNT and YYREEE (reference sequence). Trimming pared 6 bases from V and 6 bases from J, leaving 24 bases between. CDR3 in amino acids: CASIPWSGIQKNGYTF. The CDR3 nucleotides read TGTGCCAGCATCCCCTGGTCAGGGATCCAAAAGAATGGCTACACCTTC.

V usage is TRBV5-1 and J usage is TRBJ2-7; D not resolved. The ends were cut back, 0 bases at V and 5 bases at J, with 15 bases in the middle. The CDR3 is 15 amino acids. Germline CDR1 and CDR2: SGHRS and YFSETQ. The CDR3 DNA reads as TGCGCCAGCAGCTTGGAAGCCACCTCGTTCCACGAGCAGTACTTC. Amino acids: CASSLEATSFHEQYF.

The chain employs TRBV6-5 and TRBJ2-1, with a possible D match to TRBD2 (6 bases). Germline loops: CDR1 MNHEY, CDR2 SVGAGI. This CDR3 is 14 amino acids long. V shed 7 bases and J shed 8 bases, with 18 bases lying between them. CDR3 protein: CASTINTGLDEQFF. Written as DNA, the CDR3 is TGTGCCAGCACTATCAATACGGGACTGGATGAGCAGTTCTTC.

The chain links TRBV6-1 to TRBJ1-2, with unresolved D. The CDR3 loop spans 14 amino acids. V lost 1 base and J lost 7, with 13 bases in between. CDR1 and CDR2 from the germline V gene are MNHNS and SASEGT. The DNA for the CDR3 is TGTGCCAGCAGTGAAGGGGCGTTCTTCCTTGGCTACACCTTC. Its protein is CASSEGAFFLGYTF.

V gene TRBV2 combines with J gene TRBJ1-4; D gene uncertain. The CDR3 contains 14 residues. Germline-derived CDR1 and CDR2 are SNHLY and FYNNEI. The V and J ends lost 3 bases and 8 bases respectively, with 13 bases between them. The CDR3 region is CASSDSRHSEKLFF. The CDR3 DNA is TGTGCCAGCAGTGACTCCAGGCACAGCGAAAAACTGTTTTTT.

This chain links TRBV5-6 with TRBJ2-7; D gene ambiguous. CDR1 is SGHDT and CDR2 is YYEEEE in the germline V gene. This CDR3 has 14 amino acids. The ends were cut back, 1 base at V and 5 bases at J, with 13 bases in the middle. The CDR3 DNA follows: TGTGCCAGCAGCTTGAGATCAGAGGCTAACGAGCAGTACTTC. It codes for CASSLRSEANEQYF.

The chain is built from TRBV27 and TRBJ2-7, with a possible D match to TRBD1 (6 bases). This CDR3 has 14 residues. Germline V gene sequence: CDR1 MNHEY, CDR2 SMNVEV (reference sequence). Trimming removed 6 bases at V and 3 bases at J, with 15 bases between. This CDR3 reads CASSRTDPFYEQYF. The CDR3 DNA is TGTGCCAGCAGCCGGACAGATCCTTTCTACGAGCAGTACTTC.

The V and J genes are TRBV3-1 (or the pseudogene TRBV3-2) and TRBJ1-1, with 9 bases lining up with TRBD1. The germline gives CDR1 LGHDT, CDR2 YNNKEL (reference sequence). The CDR3 extends over 17 amino acids. V lost 1 base to trimming and J lost 0 bases; unmatched junction nucleotides: 6. The DNA of the CDR3 is TGTGCCAGCAGCCAAGCCTGGACAGGGGCAATGAACACTGAAGCTTTCTTT. Translated: CASSQAWTGAMNTEAFF.

The CDR3 DNA follows: TGTGCCAGTAGTGGCCAGGGCGGTGAAAAACTGTTTTTT. Translation: CASSGQGGEKLFF. V is TRBV19 and J is TRBJ1-4; perhaps TRBD1 as D (5 bases). Between the trimmed V and J ends, which lost 5 bases and 7 bases, there was a span of 11 bases. Germline-derived CDR1 and CDR2 are LNHDA and SQIVND (reference sequence). This CDR3 contains 13 residues.

V and J are TRBV28 and TRBJ1-6; D is ambiguous. Per the germline V gene, CDR1 is MDHEN and CDR2 is SYDVKM. V was clipped by 1 base and J by 10 bases, with 14 bases between them. The length of the CDR3 is 15 residues. Here the CDR3 DNA reads TGTGCCAGCAGTTTATCCCGGGGTAGGATCTCACCCCTCCACTTT. Translation gives CASSLSRGRISPLHF.